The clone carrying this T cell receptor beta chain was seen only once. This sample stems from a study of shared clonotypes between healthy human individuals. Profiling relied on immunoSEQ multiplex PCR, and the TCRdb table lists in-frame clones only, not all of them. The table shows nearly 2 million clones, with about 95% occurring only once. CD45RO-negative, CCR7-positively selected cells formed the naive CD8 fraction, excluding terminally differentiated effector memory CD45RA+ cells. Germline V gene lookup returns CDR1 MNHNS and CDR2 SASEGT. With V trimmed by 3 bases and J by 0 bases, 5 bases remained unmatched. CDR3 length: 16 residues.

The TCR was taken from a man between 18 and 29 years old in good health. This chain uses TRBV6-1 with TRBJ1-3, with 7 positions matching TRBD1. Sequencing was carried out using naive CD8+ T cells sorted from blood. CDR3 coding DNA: TGTGCCAGCAGTGAGCGACAGGGATTCTCTGGAAACACCATATATTTT. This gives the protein CASSERQGFSGNTIYF.